These 23 T cell receptor beta chains share one sample of origin, sequenced in a study of T cell repertoires in cytomegalovirus infection. One entry per CDR3 protein, called by TCRdb with MiXCR from the reads. The table lists around 280,000 distinct CDR3 sequences, approximately 13% of them singletons, with around 8.7% in the top ten. Sequenced sample: PBMCs. The receptors originated from a human donor in good health (CMV status not recorded). Some clones in this sample may be carry-over from other donors' samples.

The chain recombines TRBV12-3 or TRBV12-4 with TRBJ1-3, with D unclear. The CDR3 is 15 amino acids. V lost 5 bases and J 0 bases, leaving 11 bases between the germline ends. In nucleotides, the CDR3 is TGTGCCAGCAGTCCTGACGGCCACTCTGGAAACACCATATATTTT. This gives the protein CASSPDGHSGNTIYF.

This clonotype was recorded once. The chain employs TRBV7-9 and TRBJ2-2, with a possible D match to TRBD1 (6 bases). Germline CDR1 SEHNR, CDR2 FQNEAQ (reference sequence). This CDR3 has 13 amino acids. Trimming stripped 6 bases from V and 6 bases from J, with 11 bases between. In DNA, the CDR3 is TGTGCCAGCAGACCCGACAGGCCCGGGGAGCTGTTTTTT. It encodes CASRPDRPGELFF. Complete variable domain (other parts from reference TRBV7-9 and TRBJ2-2): DTGVSQNPRHKITKRGQNVTFRCDPISEHNRLYWYRQTLGQGPEFLTYFQNEAQLEKSRLLSDRFSAERPKGSFSTLEIQRTEQGDSAMYLCASRPDRPGELFFGEGSRLTVL.

This clonotype was seen repeatedly, ten times or more. The chain has TRBV7-3 and TRBJ2-1; a weak D match, TRBD2 (6 bases). Looked up from germline, CDR1 is SGHTA and CDR2 is FQGTGA. This CDR3 is 14 amino acids long. Deletions cut 6 bases from V and 11 bases from J, with 20 bases between. In DNA form, the CDR3 reads TGTGCCAGCAGACAGCCGGGAGTCGAGGAGAAGCAGTTCTTC. This sequence encodes CASRQPGVEEKQFF.

This clonotype was found a few times. The CDR3 is CASSPLAGVPYEQYF. Here the CDR3 DNA reads TGTGCCAGCAGTCCACTAGCGGGAGTCCCCTACGAGCAGTACTTC. This rearrangement joins TRBV28 to TRBJ2-7; TRBD2 aligns across 11 bases. Trimming at V came to 5 bases and at J to 2 bases, leaving 5 bases not matched to a gene. This CDR3 comprises 15 residues. Germline V gene lookup returns CDR1 MDHEN and CDR2 SYDVKM.

This clonotype was picked up many times. The chain combines TRBV28 with TRBJ1-5; D may be TRBD1 (6 bases). The CDR3 has 15 amino acids. The V end lost 6 bases, the J end lost 3 bases, and 15 bases lay between the germline ends. CDR1 MDHEN and CDR2 SYDVKM come from the germline V gene. The CDR3 protein is CASSPPDRFNQPQHF. The CDR3 DNA follows: TGTGCCAGCAGCCCCCCCGACAGGTTCAATCAGCCCCAGCATTTT.

Only a few counts were recorded for this clonotype. V gene TRBV4-1 combines with J gene TRBJ1-6; possible D gene TRBD1, 6 bases. The germline V gene encodes CDR1 MGHRA and CDR2 YSYEKL. This CDR3 spans 14 amino acids. V was clipped by 2 bases and J by 6 bases, with 8 bases between them. The CDR3 sequence is CASSQQQGNSPLHF. CDR3 bases: TGCGCCAGCAGCCAACAACAGGGTAATTCACCCCTCCACTTT.

This clonotype has ten or more counts. This chain links TRBV5-5 with TRBJ2-5; D gene unclear. CDR1 is SGHKS and CDR2 is YYEKEE in the germline V gene (reference sequence). The CDR3 covers 15 residues. V shed 4 bases and J shed 4 bases, with 17 bases lying between them. CDR3 DNA sequence: TGTGCCAGCAGCCCCATATCCTGGGGAAGAGAGACCCAGTACTTC. Translation gives CASSPISWGRETQYF. Supplemented by reference TRBV5-5 and TRBJ2-5, the full variable domain reads DAGVTQSPTHLIKTRGQQVTLRCSPISGHKSVSWYQQVLGQGPQFIFQYYEKEERGRGNFPDRFSARQFPNYSSELNVNALLLGDSALYLCASSPISWGRETQYFGPGTRLLVL.

This clonotype turned up a few times. The gene calls are TRBV19 and TRBJ2-6; D is unresolved. Trimming stripped 3 bases from V and 2 bases from J, with 8 bases between. Germline CDR1 is LNHDA and CDR2 is SQIVND (reference sequence). The CDR3 totals 15 residues. DNA of the CDR3: TGTGCCAGTAGTATGTCTGGGCCTGGGGCCAACGTCCTGACTTTC. It specifies CASSMSGPGANVLTF.

The CDR3 region is CSARDGHSSYNSPLHF. As DNA, the CDR3 is TGCAGTGCTAGAGATGGGCACAGCTCCTATAATTCACCCCTCCACTTT. The rearrangement links TRBV20-1 to TRBJ1-6; no firm D call. Trimming left V 0 bases short and J 0 bases short, with 9 bases between. The germline CDR1 and CDR2 sequences are DFQATT and SNEGSKA (reference sequence). The CDR3 sequence is 16 residues long.

The table lists this clonotype with a few counts. The chain carries TRBV5-1 and TRBJ1-2; D is undetermined. CDR3 length: 15 amino acids. Germline V gene lookup returns CDR1 SGHRS and CDR2 YFSETQ. Trimming stripped 0 bases from V and 2 bases from J, with 11 bases between. The CDR3 loop reads CASSLDLNGNYGYTF. In DNA form, the CDR3 reads TGCGCCAGCAGCTTGGATTTGAACGGAAACTATGGCTACACCTTC.

The chain employs TRBV28 and TRBJ1-1; tentative D call: TRBD1 (6 bases). V lost 4 bases, J lost 8 bases, and 11 bases lay in between. The CDR3 is 12 residues long. Germline lookup yields CDR1 MDHEN and CDR2 SYDVKM. CDR3 sequence reads: CASSWQGREAFF. Written as DNA, the CDR3 is TGTGCCAGCAGTTGGCAGGGGAGGGAAGCTTTCTTT. The full variable domain, rest sourced from reference TRBV28 and TRBJ1-1, is DVKVTQSSRYLVKRTGEKVFLECVQDMDHENMFWYRQDPGLGLRLIYFSYDVKMKEKGDIPEGYSVSREKKERFSLILESASTNQTSMYLCASSWQGREAFFGQGTRLTVV.

This clonotype was picked up a small number of times. The rearrangement joins TRBV5-1 to TRBJ1-1; D is ambiguous. The CDR3 runs 15 residues. Trimming took off 0 bases at V and 1 base at J, with 10 bases between the two ends. Germline V lookup: CDR1 SGHRS, CDR2 YFSETQ. The CDR3 DNA sequence: TGCGCCAGCAGCTTGGTACGGGTGACGAACACTGAAGCTTTCTTT. Translation gives CASSLVRVTNTEAFF.

This clonotype was seen ten or more times. The V call is TRBV28, the J call TRBJ2-5; TRBD1 matches 8 bases. The V segment lost 2 bases and the J segment 3 bases; nucleotides outside the gene matches: 8. The CDR3 contains 16 residues. The germline V gene has CDR1 MDHEN and CDR2 SYDVKM. The CDR3 spells CASSLSEGQGEETQYF. CDR3 DNA sequence: TGTGCCAGCAGTTTAAGTGAAGGACAGGGAGAAGAGACCCAGTACTTC. Together with reference TRBV28 and TRBJ2-5, the CDR3 gives the full variable domain: DVKVTQSSRYLVKRTGEKVFLECVQDMDHENMFWYRQDPGLGLRLIYFSYDVKMKEKGDIPEGYSVSREKKERFSLILESASTNQTSMYLCASSLSEGQGEETQYFGPGTRLLVL.

This clonotype was recorded at least ten times. V gene TRBV12-3 or TRBV12-4 combines with J gene TRBJ2-7; D gene uncertain. The CDR3 is 12 residues long. Trimming shortened V by 3 bases and J by 6 bases, and 9 bases separated the two germline ends. CDR3 coding DNA: TGTGCCAGCAGTTTCGCGTCGGGCGAGCAGTACTTC. Protein product: CASSFASGEQYF.

The chain uses TRBV10-2 and TRBJ1-6; possibly TRBD1 for D (6 bases). The CDR3 contains 15 residues. Trimming left V 6 bases short and J 5 bases short, with 14 bases between. Germline loops: CDR1 WSHSY, CDR2 SAAADI. The CDR3 nucleotides read TGCGCCAGCAGAGGGATAGGACAGAATAATTCACCCCTCCACTTT. The encoded protein is CASRGIGQNNSPLHF.

This chain links TRBV28 with TRBJ2-1; TRBD2 aligns across 7 bases. This CDR3 is 15 amino acids long. Germline lookup yields CDR1 MDHEN and CDR2 SYDVKM. The V segment lost 8 bases and the J segment 10 bases; nucleotides outside the gene matches: 17. In DNA, the CDR3 is TGTGCCAGCGCCGCGGGCGGGAGTCCTACAAGGGAGCAGTTCTTC. This translates into CASAAGGSPTREQFF.

The table lists this clonotype with many counts. CDR3 in amino acids: CASSRRDPSSYNEQFF. DNA for the CDR3: TGTGCCAGCAGCCGCCGGGACCCTAGCTCCTACAATGAGCAGTTCTTC. The chain couples TRBV11-2 to TRBJ2-1; D possibly matches TRBD1 or TRBD2 (5 bases each). The germline V and J ends were trimmed by 5 bases and 0 bases, with 14 bases remaining between them. The CDR3 spans 16 residues. Per germline, CDR1 SGHAT and CDR2 FQNNGV.

This clonotype came up many times. The chain employs TRBV6-2 or TRBV6-3 and TRBJ2-2, with D unclear. V gave up 9 bases and J gave up 1 base, with 6 bases separating them. There are 12 residues in the CDR3. CDR1 is MNHEY, CDR2 SVGEGT, per germline. CDR3 sequence reads: CASTENTGELFF. CDR3 DNA: TGTGCCAGTACGGAGAACACCGGGGAGCTGTTTTTT.

On this clonotype: This is likely a read error, given that the CDR3 carries no conserved phenylalanine or tryptophan at its end. The DNA is omitted, as the CDR3 cannot be located on it reliably, and the CDR3 follows TCRdb's listing. The V and J genes are TRBV10-3 and TRBJ1-1; the D call in the table, TRBD1, was not verified against the DNA. Including both end residues, the CDR3 is 8 amino acids long. Germline V gives CDR1 ENHRY, CDR2 SYGVKD. CDR3 region: CAPPGGKR.

At least ten counts were recorded for this clonotype. The chain carries TRBV19 and TRBJ1-5; D is perhaps TRBD1 (6 bases). The germline V gene encodes CDR1 LNHDA and CDR2 SQIVND (reference sequence). Trimming shortened V by 5 bases and J by 6 bases, and 17 bases separated the two germline ends. This CDR3 contains 15 residues. The CDR3 nucleotides read TGTGCCAGTAGTCCCGGCCAGGGGATGGGTCAGCCCCAGCATTTT. It encodes CASSPGQGMGQPQHF. Full variable domain (rest looked up from reference TRBV19 and TRBJ1-5): DGGITQSPKYLFRKEGQNVTLSCEQNLNHDAMYWYRQDPGQGLRLIYYSQIVNDFQKGDIAEGYSVSREKKESFPLTVTSAQKNPTAFYLCASSPGQGMGQPQHFGDGTRLSIL.

This clonotype was counted ten times or more. V and J are TRBV7-8 and TRBJ1-3; no firm D call. This CDR3 spans 15 amino acids. Trimming took 2 bases from V and 0 from J, leaving 8 bases between them. CDR1 is SGHVS and CDR2 is FQNEAQ in the germline V gene. The CDR3 sequence: CASSLRFSSGNTIYF. The CDR3 DNA reads as TGTGCCAGCAGCTTACGGTTTAGCTCTGGAAACACCATATATTTT.

The chain recombines TRBV28 with TRBJ2-2; 9 bases line up with TRBD2. V was clipped by 3 bases and J by 2 bases; unmatched bases: 4. Germline CDR1 MDHEN, CDR2 SYDVKM. This CDR3 region has 16 residues. The CDR3 spells CASSLGLADNTGELFF. CDR3 nucleotides: TGTGCCAGCAGTTTGGGACTAGCAGACAACACCGGGGAGCTGTTTTTT.

Remarks on this clonotype: One end of the junction varies from germline; a read error may be responsible. The gene calls are TRBV2 and TRBJ2-7; the D call may be TRBD1 or TRBD2 (6 bases each). The germline V gene encodes CDR1 SNHLY and CDR2 FYNNEI. The CDR3 extends over 16 amino acids. The CDR3, as DNA: TGTGCCAGCAGCGAAGTGCCGGGGGCGGACTCCTACGAGCAGTACTTC. Its translation: CASSEVPGADSYEQYF.